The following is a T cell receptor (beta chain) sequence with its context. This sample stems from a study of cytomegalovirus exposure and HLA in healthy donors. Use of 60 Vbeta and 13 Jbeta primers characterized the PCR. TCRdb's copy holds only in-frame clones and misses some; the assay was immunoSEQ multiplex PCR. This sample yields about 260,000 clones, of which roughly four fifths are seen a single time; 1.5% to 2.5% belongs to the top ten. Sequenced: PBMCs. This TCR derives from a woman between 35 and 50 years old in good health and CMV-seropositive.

In nucleotides, the CDR3 is TGTGCCAGCAGTTGCCCCGGGACAGGGAGTCATATCAGCCCCCAGCATTTT. It is translated as CASSCPGTGSHISPQHF. J is TRBJ1-5 and V is TRBV6-7; the match to TRBD1 covers 9 bases. TRBV6-7 belongs to the ORF category, with a function that is uncertain. The V and J ends lost 4 bases and 10 bases, in that order; junction bases with no gene match: 17. The CDR3 runs 17 residues.